This T cell receptor (beta chain) appears in the sequencing data of a study of blood T cell repertoires in COVID-19. Turning to the study itself: The analysed material was cDNA or gDNA that came from T cells, B-cell-depleted T cells, or PBMCs.

Per the study methods: Scientists estimated how many nucleated cells there were by amplifying reference gene primers. Libraries were prepared by immunoSEQ multiplex PCR; TCRdb keeps only in-frame clonotypes and omits some of them. The V and J calls and clone size were taken over from that table, and D and trimming were inferred from the DNA. There are 75,000 to 100,000 clones in the sample; around 87% occur only once, and 15% to 20% lies in the top ten. The sample comprised peripheral blood. The receptor's source is a human donor in a cohort sampled during active COVID-19.

DNA of the CDR3: TGTGCCAGCAGTTCCCCCCTTGAGAGTTTCGAAGCTTTCTTT. Protein: CASSSPLESFEAFF. The V call is TRBV6-5, the J call TRBJ1-1; D remains unclear. The CDR3 spans 14 residues. V was trimmed by 4 bases and J by 8 bases, leaving 17 bases between them. The germline V gene has CDR1 MNHEY and CDR2 SVGAGI.